The 24 T cell receptor beta chains listed next were all sequenced from one sample in a study of T cells in localized non-small cell lung cancer. Sequencing used immunoSEQ multiplex PCR; TCRdb keeps in-frame clones, though not all of them. The sample consists of about 74,000 clones, about 88% of them appearing once. This specimen was peripheral blood, taken before any cancer treatment. The receptors here all came from a female donor over 55 with stage I lung adenocarcinoma.

The CDR3 bases are TGCGCCAGCAGCCAAGAACCACCTAGCGGGAGTCACACCGGGGAGCTGTTTTTT. This codes for CASSQEPPSGSHTGELFF. This rearrangement joins TRBV4-1 to TRBJ2-2, with 10 bases aligning to TRBD2. This CDR3 is built from 18 residues. Germline loops: CDR1 MGHRA, CDR2 YSYEKL. J lost 3 bases, V lost 0 bases, and 7 bases had no gene match.

J is TRBJ1-4 and V is TRBV6-5; 7 bases are shared with TRBD1. Germline V CDR1 and CDR2: MNHEY, SVGAGI. V shed 2 bases and J 10 bases; nucleotides not matched to a gene: 10. The CDR3 loop spans 15 amino acids. CDR3 DNA: TGTGCCAGCAGTTACAAAGGGGGCGCGTTAAGAAAACTGTTTTTT. It is translated as CASSYKGGALRKLFF.

The chain couples TRBV6-5 to TRBJ1-6; D not resolved. The CDR3 is 15 amino acids. Trimming removed 5 bases at V and 7 bases at J, with 15 bases between. The germline V gene has CDR1 MNHEY and CDR2 SVGAGI. CDR3 sequence (DNA): TGTGCCAGCAGTCTCACCTGGCAAGCCAATTCACCCCTCCACTTT. Amino acids: CASSLTWQANSPLHF.

The sample holds one count of this clone. The rearrangement joins TRBV6-5 to TRBJ1-2; no reliable D call. Deletions cut 2 bases from V and 2 bases from J, with 9 bases between. Germline V gene sequence: CDR1 MNHEY, CDR2 SVGAGI. The CDR3 is 14 amino acids. CDR3 sequence (DNA): TGTGCCAGCAGTTACCACGCAGCCAACTATGGCTACACCTTC. It is translated as CASSYHAANYGYTF.

The CDR3 region has the DNA TGTGCCAGCAGTTTTCGACAGACCCAGCATTTT. Encoded protein: CASSFRQTQHF. The chain is built from TRBV28 and TRBJ1-5, with D perhaps TRBD1 (5 bases). The CDR3 extends over 11 amino acids. V was clipped by 3 bases and J by 11 bases, with 8 bases between them. The germline CDR1 and CDR2 sequences are MDHEN and SYDVKM.

The chain links TRBV28 to TRBJ2-3, with D perhaps being TRBD1 or TRBD2 (5 bases each). The CDR3 has 12 amino acids. Germline V gene data show CDR1 as MDHEN and CDR2 as SYDVKM. Trimming removed 9 bases at V and 6 bases at J, with 13 bases between. CDR3 sequence: CASSPGRDTQYF. CDR3 nucleotide sequence: TGTGCCAGTAGTCCGGGGCGGGATACGCAGTATTTT. The full variable domain, rest sourced from reference TRBV28 and TRBJ2-3, is DVKVTQSSRYLVKRTGEKVFLECVQDMDHENMFWYRQDPGLGLRLIYFSYDVKMKEKGDIPEGYSVSREKKERFSLILESASTNQTSMYLCASSPGRDTQYFGPGTRLTVL.

V is TRBV6-1 and J is TRBJ1-1; unclear D gene. V lost 8 bases to trimming and J lost 2 bases, with 6 bases between them. CDR1 is MNHNS and CDR2 is SASEGT in the germline V gene. The CDR3 spans 11 residues. CDR3 amino acids: CASVFNTEAFF. The CDR3 DNA follows: TGTGCCAGCGTGTTCAACACTGAAGCTTTCTTT.

J is TRBJ1-2 and V is TRBV19, with D unclear. Germline CDR1 is LNHDA and CDR2 is SQIVND (reference sequence). V lost 5 bases, J lost 8 bases, and 12 bases lay in between. CDR3 size: 12 residues. The CDR3 region has the DNA TGTGCCAGTAGTGAGGGTCGGGGAGGCTACACCTTC. Its translation: CASSEGRGGYTF.

The chain has TRBV5-8 and TRBJ2-2; D perhaps matches TRBD2 (6 bases). Germline assignment: CDR1 SGHTS and CDR2 YDEGEE. This CDR3 contains 16 residues. Deletions cut 1 base from V and 0 bases from J, with 10 bases between. The CDR3: CASSLYGGANTGELFF. DNA for the CDR3: TGTGCCAGCAGCTTGTACGGCGGGGCGAACACCGGGGAGCTGTTTTTT.

The rearrangement uses TRBV27 and TRBJ1-1; no definite D call. Per the germline V gene, CDR1 is MNHEY and CDR2 is SMNVEV (reference sequence). The CDR3 runs to 14 residues. V lost 3 bases and J 4 bases, leaving 12 bases between the germline ends. The CDR3 reads CASSLLSGITEAFF. The CDR3 nucleotides read TGTGCCAGCAGTTTGTTGTCGGGGATCACTGAAGCTTTCTTT.

This sequence joins TRBV11-2 and TRBJ2-1; D is uncertain. Germline V gives CDR1 SGHAT, CDR2 FQNNGV. This CDR3 spans 16 amino acids. V was trimmed by 2 bases and J by 7 bases, leaving 18 bases between them. The CDR3 is CASSLKAARILNEQFF. The CDR3 nucleotides are TGTGCCAGCAGCTTAAAAGCAGCTAGGATTTTAAATGAGCAGTTCTTC. Filled out from reference TRBV11-2 and TRBJ2-1, the complete variable domain reads EAGVAQSPRYKIIEKRQSVAFWCNPISGHATLYWYQQILGQGPKLLIQFQNNGVVDDSQLPKDRFSAERLKGVDSTLKIQPAKLEDSAVYLCASSLKAARILNEQFFGPGTRLTVL.

V and J are TRBV7-9 and TRBJ2-5; 9 nucleotides match TRBD2. The CDR3 runs to 18 residues. Germline values: CDR1 SEHNR, CDR2 FQNEAQ (reference sequence). Unmatched junction bases numbered 16, after V lost 5 bases and J lost 3 bases. In DNA, the CDR3 is TGTGCCAGCAGCCTGGGGGGTAGCGGGGGCCGACTCAAAGAGACCCAGTACTTC. It codes for CASSLGGSGGRLKETQYF.

The chain uses TRBV6-5 and TRBJ2-7, with D maybe TRBD1 (8 bases). Trimming left V 7 bases short and J 5 bases short, with 21 bases between. Germline V gives CDR1 MNHEY, CDR2 SVGAGI. This CDR3 is built from 15 residues. CDR3 residues: CASTYTGGGHDEQYF. CDR3 coding DNA: TGTGCCAGCACCTACACAGGGGGGGGTCACGACGAGCAGTACTTC.

The chain recombines TRBV6-1 with TRBJ1-4; the D gene is possibly TRBD1 (6 bases). Germline values: CDR1 MNHNS, CDR2 SASEGT. V was clipped by 1 base and J by 2 bases, with 14 bases between them. The CDR3 sequence is 17 residues long. The CDR3 bases are TGTGCCAGCAGTGAAGATGCGGGTAGGGGGACTAATGAAAAACTGTTTTTT. Translation gives CASSEDAGRGTNEKLFF.

This CDR3 is CASSLGTYEQYF. The CDR3 coding sequence is TGTGCCAGCAGCTTAGGGACCTACGAGCAGTACTTC. This sequence joins TRBV7-9 and TRBJ2-7; D remains unclear. The CDR3 runs to 12 residues. The V end was cut by 1 base, the J end by 2 bases, with 3 bases between. CDR1 and CDR2 from the germline V gene are SEHNR and FQNEAQ (reference sequence).

The rearrangement uses TRBV15 and TRBJ1-3; D unresolved. V gave up 5 bases and J gave up 4 bases, with 15 bases separating them. The CDR3 is 15 amino acids. Germline V gene sequence: CDR1 LNHNV, CDR2 YYDKDF (reference sequence). The CDR3 protein is CATSQWMGLGNTIYF. As DNA, the CDR3 is TGTGCCACCAGCCAATGGATGGGGTTAGGAAACACCATATATTTT. The complete variable domain, with remaining parts taken from reference TRBV15 and TRBJ1-3, reads DAMVIQNPRYQVTQFGKPVTLSCSQTLNHNVMYWYQQKSSQAPKLLFHYYDKDFNNEADTPDNFQSRRPNTSFCFLDIRSPGLGDTAMYLCATSQWMGLGNTIYFGEGSWLTVV.

V usage is TRBV4-1 and J usage is TRBJ2-1; 10 nucleotides agree with TRBD1. V was pared by 3 bases and J by 0 bases, with 2 bases of the junction left unmatched. The CDR3 covers 16 residues. Germline-derived CDR1 and CDR2 are MGHRA and YSYEKL. CDR3 loop: CASSQRQGASYNEQFF. The CDR3 DNA follows: TGCGCCAGCAGCCAGAGACAGGGGGCCTCCTACAATGAGCAGTTCTTC.

This sequence joins TRBV15 and TRBJ2-5, with TRBD1 matching over 7 bases. CDR3 length: 20 residues. J was trimmed by 0 bases and V by 4 bases; bases with no gene match: 20. Germline assignment: CDR1 LNHNV and CDR2 YYDKDF (reference sequence). CDR3 sequence: CATSKTPPGQNTLHQETQYF. CDR3 DNA sequence: TGTGCCACCAGCAAAACCCCACCGGGACAGAACACCCTTCACCAAGAGACCCAGTACTTC.

This chain joins TRBV27 and TRBJ2-1; a possible D gene is TRBD2 (5 bases). V was shortened by 6 bases and J by 1 base, with 13 bases between the two germline ends. Germline assignment: CDR1 MNHEY and CDR2 SMNVEV (reference sequence). The CDR3 has 15 residues. CDR3 nucleotide sequence: TGTGCCAGCAGGGCGCGGACTGTGTCCTACAATGAGCAGTTCTTC. This codes for CASRARTVSYNEQFF.

The chain uses TRBV5-1 and TRBJ1-1; 8 bases fit TRBD1. The CDR3 totals 14 residues. Germline V gene sequence: CDR1 SGHRS, CDR2 YFSETQ. J gave up 5 bases and V 0 bases, and 3 bases lay outside the gene matches. CDR3 sequence reads: CASSLAGTGTEAFF. The CDR3 coding sequence is TGCGCCAGCAGCTTGGCCGGGACAGGTACTGAAGCTTTCTTT.

This clone has only one observation. This sequence joins TRBV14 and TRBJ1-6; perhaps TRBD1 as D (5 bases). The CDR3 covers 13 residues. Germline CDR1 and CDR2: SGHDN and FVKESK. Between the trimmed V and J ends, which lost 1 base and 7 bases, there was a span of 5 bases. The DNA of the CDR3 is TGTGCCAGCAGCCAAGGACAGAATTCACCCCTCCACTTT. This codes for CASSQGQNSPLHF.

This chain links TRBV9 with TRBJ1-3; D is unclear. From germline, CDR1 is SGDLS and CDR2 YYNGEE. The CDR3 consists of 17 residues. V lost 3 bases and J 0 bases, leaving 16 bases between the germline ends. In nucleotides, the CDR3 is TGTGCCAGCAGCGCGGACTGGGTGGGATCCTCTGGAAACACCATATATTTT. Protein product: CASSADWVGSSGNTIYF.

The chain couples TRBV9 to TRBJ2-1; either TRBD1 or TRBD2 may supply D (6 bases each). The CDR3 consists of 17 residues. Germline CDR1 reads SGDLS; CDR2 reads YYNGEE. Trimming left V 3 bases short and J 1 base short, with 17 bases between. CDR3 amino acids: CASSEGGLGGSYNEQFF. The CDR3, as DNA: TGTGCCAGCAGCGAGGGGGGATTAGGCGGGTCCTACAATGAGCAGTTCTTC.

In its sample, this clone was seen once. The rearrangement joins TRBV5-6 to TRBJ2-7; maybe TRBD2 (6 bases). The CDR3 consists of 15 residues. Germline V gives CDR1 SGHDT, CDR2 YYEEEE. The V and J ends lost 4 bases and 3 bases respectively, with 17 bases between them. The CDR3 nucleotides read TGTGCCAGCAGCCTAGTCGGGGCTAGCGACTACGAGCAGTACTTC. Amino acid sequence: CASSLVGASDYEQYF.